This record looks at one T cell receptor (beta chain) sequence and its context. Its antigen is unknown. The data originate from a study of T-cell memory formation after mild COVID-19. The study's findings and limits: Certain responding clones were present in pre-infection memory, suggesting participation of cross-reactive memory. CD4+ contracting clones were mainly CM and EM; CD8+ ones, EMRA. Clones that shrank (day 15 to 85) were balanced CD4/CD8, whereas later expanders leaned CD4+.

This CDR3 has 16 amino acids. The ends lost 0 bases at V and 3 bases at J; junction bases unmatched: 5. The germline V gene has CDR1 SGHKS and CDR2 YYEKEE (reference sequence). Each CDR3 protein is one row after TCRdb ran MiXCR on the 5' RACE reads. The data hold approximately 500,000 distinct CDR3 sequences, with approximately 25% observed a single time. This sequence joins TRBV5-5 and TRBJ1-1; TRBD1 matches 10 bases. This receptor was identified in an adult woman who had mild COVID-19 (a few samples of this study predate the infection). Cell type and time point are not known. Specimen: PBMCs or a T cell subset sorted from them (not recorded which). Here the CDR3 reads CASSLENGQGDTEAFF. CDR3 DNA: TGTGCCAGCAGCTTGGAGAATGGACAGGGGGACACTGAAGCTTTCTTT.